The rows below give T cell receptor beta chains drawn from one sample of a study of blood T cells in healthy people across ages. From the 5' RACE reads, TCRdb called clonotypes with MiXCR, one entry per CDR3 protein. The data hold over 450,000 distinct CDR3 sequences, with around 24% observed a single time. The sample was also linked to a second study, of T cells of mothers and their children.

Sequenced: blood. The receptors come from a boy aged 5 to 17 in good health. CDR3s include the opening cysteine and the closing phenylalanine or tryptophan. D genes are given only for firm matches. For some rows the clone size is stated as once, few or many, or as a class when expanded; others skip it.

len: 15; j_gene: TRBJ2-4; v_gene: TRBV20-1; abundance: few; d_gene: .; CDR3nt: TGCAGTGCTAGATGGGGTGGGTCGGCCAAAAACATTCAGTACTTC; CDR3aa: CSARWGGSAKNIQYF
len: 21; j_gene: TRBJ2-5; v_gene: TRBV9; abundance: .; d_gene: TRBD2; CDR3nt: TGTGCCAGCAGCGTGGGGACCTGGACTAGCGGGAGATGGAGGCAACAAGAGACCCAGTACTTC; CDR3aa: CASSVGTWTSGRWRQQETQYF
len: 19; j_gene: TRBJ2-1; v_gene: TRBV4-2; abundance: few; d_gene: TRBD2; CDR3nt: TGTGCCAGCAGCCCTCGCGGGACTAACCGTCGAAGCTCCTACAATGAGCAGTTCTTC; CDR3aa: CASSPRGTNRRSSYNEQFF
len: 14; j_gene: TRBJ2-3; v_gene: TRBV28; abundance: .; d_gene: .; CDR3nt: TGTGCCAGCAGTGCGCCCCCGTACACAGATACGCAGTATTTT; CDR3aa: CASSAPPYTDTQYF
len: 15; j_gene: TRBJ2-5; v_gene: TRBV4-3; abundance: .; d_gene: TRBD2; CDR3nt: TGCGCCAGCAGCCAAGTAGCGGGAAACCAAGAGACCCAGTACTTC; CDR3aa: CASSQVAGNQETQYF
len: 11; j_gene: TRBJ1-5; v_gene: TRBV28; abundance: many; d_gene: .; CDR3nt: TGTGCCAGCAGTTTCAATCAGCCCCAGCATTTT; CDR3aa: CASSFNQPQHF
len: 16; j_gene: TRBJ1-5; v_gene: TRBV20-1; abundance: few; d_gene: TRBD1; CDR3nt: TGCAGTGCTAGAGATTCCTTGACAGGGTATGCCCAGCCCCAGCATTTT; CDR3aa: CSARDSLTGYAQPQHF
len: 16; j_gene: TRBJ2-6; v_gene: TRBV7-8; abundance: .; d_gene: .; CDR3nt: TGTGCCAGCAGCTTAGCAAGGCTGGTCTATGGCAACGTCCTGACTTTC; CDR3aa: CASSLARLVYGNVLTF
len: 16; j_gene: TRBJ1-4; v_gene: TRBV12-3/TRBV12-4; abundance: .; d_gene: .; CDR3nt: TGTGCCGCGGCCAGGCCCAACCGACGGCGGGGGCAAAAACTGTTTTTT; CDR3aa: CAAARPNRRRGQKLFF
len: 11; j_gene: TRBJ2-5; v_gene: TRBV7-2; abundance: many; d_gene: .; CDR3nt: TGTGCCACGGGTTTGGGGGAGACCCAGTACTTC; CDR3aa: CATGLGETQYF
len: 14; j_gene: TRBJ1-5; v_gene: TRBV5-6; abundance: few; d_gene: .; CDR3nt: TGTGCCAGCAGCTCCCAAATTAGCAATCAGCCCCAGCATTTT; CDR3aa: CASSSQISNQPQHF
len: 13; j_gene: TRBJ2-4; v_gene: TRBV28; abundance: .; d_gene: .; CDR3nt: TGTGCCAGCACCCTTACAGGGGAGGACATTCGGTACTTC; CDR3aa: CASTLTGEDIRYF
len: 15; j_gene: TRBJ1-1; v_gene: TRBV3-1; abundance: .; d_gene: .; CDR3nt: TGTGCCAGCAGCCAAGAACTCCCTATGAACACTGAAGCTTTCTTT; CDR3aa: CASSQELPMNTEAFF
len: 17; j_gene: TRBJ2-6; v_gene: TRBV6-5; abundance: few; d_gene: TRBD2; CDR3nt: TGTGCCAGCAGTTTCCGGGGGGGCTACTCTGGGGCCAACGTCCTGACTTTC; CDR3aa: CASSFRGGYSGANVLTF
len: 15; j_gene: TRBJ2-3; v_gene: TRBV29-1; abundance: few; d_gene: TRBD2; CDR3nt: TGCAGCGTTGTCGACGGGACTAGATATCCAGATACGCAGTATTTT; CDR3aa: CSVVDGTRYPDTQYF
len: 14; j_gene: TRBJ2-7; v_gene: TRBV27; abundance: few; d_gene: TRBD1; CDR3nt: TGTGCCAGCAGTGCATACAGGGGGCAGAACGAGCAGTACTTC; CDR3aa: CASSAYRGQNEQYF
len: 15; j_gene: TRBJ2-7; v_gene: TRBV7-2; abundance: .; d_gene: TRBD1; CDR3nt: TGTGCCAGCCGCTCGTGGGACAGGGCCACCTACGAGCAGTACTTC; CDR3aa: CASRSWDRATYEQYF
len: 15; j_gene: TRBJ1-1; v_gene: TRBV13; abundance: few; d_gene: .; CDR3nt: TGTGCCAGCAGCCTCCCGGACTTAACGAACACTGAAGCTTTCTTT; CDR3aa: CASSLPDLTNTEAFF
len: 12; j_gene: TRBJ2-1; v_gene: TRBV4-1; abundance: .; d_gene: .; CDR3nt: TGCGCCAGCAGCCAAGTTGCGGAAGAGCAGTTCTTC; CDR3aa: CASSQVAEEQFF
len: 14; j_gene: TRBJ2-1; v_gene: TRBV14; abundance: few; d_gene: TRBD2; CDR3nt: TGTGCCAGCAGCCAAGGGAGCGGGGTATATGAGCAGTTCTTC; CDR3aa: CASSQGSGVYEQFF
len: 13; j_gene: TRBJ2-7; v_gene: TRBV9; abundance: few; d_gene: TRBD2; CDR3nt: TGTGCCAGCAGCGCAAAAGCGGGGGACGAGCAGTACTTC; CDR3aa: CASSAKAGDEQYF
len: 16; j_gene: TRBJ2-1; v_gene: TRBV29-1; abundance: few; d_gene: .; CDR3nt: TGCAGCGTTGAGGGGCGGGCCCTCTCCTTATACAATGAGCAGTTCTTC; CDR3aa: CSVEGRALSLYNEQFF
len: 15; j_gene: TRBJ2-7; v_gene: TRBV4-1; abundance: few; d_gene: TRBD2; CDR3nt: TGCGCCAGCAGCCAAGTTCTAGCGGGGGTTAGCGAGCAGTACTTC; CDR3aa: CASSQVLAGVSEQYF
len: 17; j_gene: TRBJ2-3; v_gene: TRBV28; abundance: .; d_gene: TRBD2; CDR3nt: TGTGCCAGCAGTTTCTCATTTAGCGGGAGTCCCGCAGATACGCAGTATTTT; CDR3aa: CASSFSFSGSPADTQYF
len: 12; j_gene: TRBJ1-6; v_gene: TRBV10-3; abundance: .; d_gene: .; CDR3nt: TGTGCCATCAGTGCGTTAGATTCACCCCTCCACTTT; CDR3aa: CAISALDSPLHF
len: 13; j_gene: TRBJ2-7; v_gene: TRBV7-9; abundance: .; d_gene: .; CDR3nt: TGTGCCTGCCGGGGTCTGAGCTCCTACGAGCAGTACTTC; CDR3aa: CACRGLSSYEQYF
len: 19; j_gene: TRBJ2-6; v_gene: TRBV28; abundance: few; d_gene: .; CDR3nt: TGTGCCAGCAGTTCCCCATGGGACCTATCGGCGTCTGGGGCCAACGTCCTGACTTTC; CDR3aa: CASSSPWDLSASGANVLTF
len: 14; j_gene: TRBJ2-1; v_gene: TRBV3-1; abundance: few; d_gene: TRBD2; CDR3nt: TGTGCCAGCAGCGTTAGCGGGGGTTACAATGAGCAGTTCTTC; CDR3aa: CASSVSGGYNEQFF